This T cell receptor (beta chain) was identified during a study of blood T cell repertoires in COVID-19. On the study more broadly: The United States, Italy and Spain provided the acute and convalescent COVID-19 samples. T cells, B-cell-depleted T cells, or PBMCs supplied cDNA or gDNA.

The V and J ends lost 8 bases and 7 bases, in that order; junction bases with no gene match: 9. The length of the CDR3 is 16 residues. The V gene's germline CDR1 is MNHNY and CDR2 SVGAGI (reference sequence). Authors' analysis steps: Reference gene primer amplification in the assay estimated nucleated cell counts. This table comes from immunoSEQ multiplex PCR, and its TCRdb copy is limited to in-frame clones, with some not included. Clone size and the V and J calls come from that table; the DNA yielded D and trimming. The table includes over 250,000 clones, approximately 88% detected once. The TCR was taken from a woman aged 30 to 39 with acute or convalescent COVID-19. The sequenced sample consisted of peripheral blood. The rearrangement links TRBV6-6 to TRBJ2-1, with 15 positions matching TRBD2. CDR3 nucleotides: TGTGCCAGCGATTGGACTAGCGGGAGGGCCGCGAATGAGCAGTTCTTC. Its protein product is CASDWTSGRAANEQFF.